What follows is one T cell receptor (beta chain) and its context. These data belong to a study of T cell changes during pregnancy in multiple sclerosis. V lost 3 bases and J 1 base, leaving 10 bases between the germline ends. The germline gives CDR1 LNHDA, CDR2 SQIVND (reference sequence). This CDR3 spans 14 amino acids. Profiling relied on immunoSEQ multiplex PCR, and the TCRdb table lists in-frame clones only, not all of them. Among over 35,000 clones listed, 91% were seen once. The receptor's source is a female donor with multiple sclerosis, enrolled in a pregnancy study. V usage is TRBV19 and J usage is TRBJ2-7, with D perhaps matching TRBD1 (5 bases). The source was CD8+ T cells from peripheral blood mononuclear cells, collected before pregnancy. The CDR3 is CASSIPGQSYEQYF. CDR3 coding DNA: TGTGCCAGTAGTATTCCAGGGCAGTCCTACGAGCAGTACTTC.